The rows below give T cell receptor beta chains drawn from one sample of a study of T cells in localized non-small cell lung cancer. Produced via immunoSEQ multiplex PCR; TCRdb's table is partial and in-frame only. The table has tens of thousands of clones, around 90% seen once. The sample was peripheral blood, taken before any cancer treatment. The receptor set was obtained from a woman between 40 and 69 years old with stage I lung adenocarcinoma. Each CDR3 is given with its conserved first and last residue. Fields, in order: J gene, clone size, D gene, V gene, CDR3 protein, CDR3 DNA. D genes are given only for firm matches. The size of a clone is reported for some rows only, either as once, few or many, or as a class for expanded clones.

TRBJ1-1	-	-	TRBV6-5	CASSYAGTSEAFF	TGTGCCAGCAGTTACGCGGGGACCTCTGAAGCTTTCTTT
TRBJ1-3	once	-	TRBV15	CATSRDMGGGNTIYF	TGTGCCACCAGCAGAGATATGGGGGGCGGAAACACCATATATTTT
TRBJ1-1	-	TRBD1	TRBV19	CASTSDRRNTEAFF	TGTGCCAGTACCTCGGACAGGAGGAACACTGAAGCTTTCTTT
TRBJ1-6	-	TRBD1	TRBV13	CASSHGQGPYNSPLHF	TGTGCCAGCAGCCACGGACAGGGACCCTATAATTCACCCCTCCACTTT
TRBJ1-2	-	-	TRBV2	CASSYNYGYTF	TGTGCCAGCTCGTATAACTATGGCTACACCTTC
TRBJ2-5	-	-	TRBV5-1	CASSFQETQYF	TGCGCCAGCAGCTTCCAAGAGACCCAGTACTTC
TRBJ2-1	-	-	TRBV7-9	CASSLGGANRNEQFF	TGTGCCAGCAGCTTAGGGGGGGCCAATCGGAATGAGCAGTTCTTC
TRBJ2-7	few	TRBD2	TRBV6-1	CASRSGGAYEQYF	TGTGCCAGCAGGAGCGGGGGGGCCTACGAGCAGTACTTC
TRBJ2-7	-	-	TRBV7-6	CASSLFYSYEQYF	TGTGCCAGCAGCTTATTCTACTCCTACGAGCAGTACTTC
TRBJ1-2	-	-	TRBV19	CASSKGLANYGYTF	TGTGCCAGTAGTAAGGGGCTAGCTAACTATGGCTACACCTTC
TRBJ2-2	few	-	TRBV7-6	CASSSLANTGELFF	TGTGCCAGCAGCAGTCTCGCGAACACCGGGGAGCTGTTTTTT
TRBJ2-5	few	-	TRBV15	CATSREPKETQYF	TGTGCCACCAGCAGAGAGCCAAAAGAGACCCAGTACTTC
TRBJ1-1	-	TRBD1	TRBV18	CASSAGQGRLMNTEAFF	TGTGCCAGCTCAGCTGGACAGGGCCGATTAATGAACACTGAAGCTTTCTTT
TRBJ2-7	once	TRBD2	TRBV30	CAWSNGGGAGGQYF	TGTGCCTGGAGTAACGGGGGAGGGGCGGGAGGGCAGTACTTC
TRBJ1-6	-	-	TRBV5-1	CASSLGSDRPNSPLHF	TGCGCCAGCAGCTTGGGGTCGGACCGACCCAATTCACCCCTCCACTTT
TRBJ1-5	-	-	TRBV16	CASSLTAGGNQPQHF	TGTGCCAGCAGCCTTACGGCAGGAGGGAATCAGCCCCAGCATTTT
TRBJ1-2	-	-	TRBV28	CASKDHGYTF	TGTGCCAGCAAGGATCATGGCTACACCTTC
TRBJ1-2	-	TRBD1	TRBV5-1	CASSGQDYGYTF	TGCGCCAGCAGTGGACAGGACTATGGCTACACCTTC
TRBJ1-2	once	-	TRBV6-5	CASSPRQLHGYTF	TGTGCCAGCAGTCCTAGACAGCTTCACGGCTACACCTTC
TRBJ2-7	-	TRBD1	TRBV5-1	CASSLGQGARYEQYF	TGCGCCAGCAGCTTGGGACAGGGGGCTCGCTACGAGCAGTACTTC
TRBJ1-1	-	-	TRBV28	CASSFPPPGNTEAFF	TGTGCCAGCAGTTTCCCTCCCCCAGGGAACACTGAAGCTTTCTTT
TRBJ1-4	-	-	TRBV7-9	CASSLEDGFNEKLFF	TGTGCCAGCAGCTTAGAGGACGGATTTAATGAAAAACTGTTTTTT